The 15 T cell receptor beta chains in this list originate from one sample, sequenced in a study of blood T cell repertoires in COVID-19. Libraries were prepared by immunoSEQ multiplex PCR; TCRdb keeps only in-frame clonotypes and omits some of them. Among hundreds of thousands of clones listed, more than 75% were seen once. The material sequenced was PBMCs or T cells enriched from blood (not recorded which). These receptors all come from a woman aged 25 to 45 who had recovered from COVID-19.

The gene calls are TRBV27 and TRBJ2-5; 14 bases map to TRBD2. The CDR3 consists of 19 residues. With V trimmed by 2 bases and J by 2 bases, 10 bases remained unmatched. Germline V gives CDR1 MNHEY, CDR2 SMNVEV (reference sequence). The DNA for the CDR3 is TGTGCCAGCAGTTTACGACTAGCGGGAGGGCCGGGGGGTCAAGAGACCCAGTACTTC. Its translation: CASSLRLAGGPGGQETQYF.

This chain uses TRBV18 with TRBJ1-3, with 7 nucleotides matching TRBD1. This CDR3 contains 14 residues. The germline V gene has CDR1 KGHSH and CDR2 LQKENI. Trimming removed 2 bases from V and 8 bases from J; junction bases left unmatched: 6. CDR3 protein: CASSPSDRDDTIYF. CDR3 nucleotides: TGTGCCAGCTCACCATCCGACAGGGATGACACCATATATTTT.

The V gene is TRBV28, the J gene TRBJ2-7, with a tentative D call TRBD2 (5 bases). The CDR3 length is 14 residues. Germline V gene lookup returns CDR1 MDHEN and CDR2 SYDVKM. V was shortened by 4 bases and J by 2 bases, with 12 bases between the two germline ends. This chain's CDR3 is CASSSARVPYEQYF. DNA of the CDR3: TGTGCCAGCAGTTCTGCGAGGGTCCCCTACGAGCAGTACTTC.

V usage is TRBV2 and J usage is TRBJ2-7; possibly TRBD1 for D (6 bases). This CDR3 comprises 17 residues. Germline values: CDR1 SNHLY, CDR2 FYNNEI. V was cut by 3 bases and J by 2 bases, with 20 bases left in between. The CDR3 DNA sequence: TGTGCCAGCAGTGATAGTGGACAGTACGGGCACCCCTACGAGCAGTACTTC. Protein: CASSDSGQYGHPYEQYF.

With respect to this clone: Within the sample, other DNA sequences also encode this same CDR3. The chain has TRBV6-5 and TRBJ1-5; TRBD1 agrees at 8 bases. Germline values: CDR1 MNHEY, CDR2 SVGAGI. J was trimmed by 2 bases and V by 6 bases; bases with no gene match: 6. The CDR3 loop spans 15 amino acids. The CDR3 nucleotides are TGTGCCAGCAGCCCAGGACAGGGTGGCAATCAGCCCCAGCATTTT. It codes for CASSPGQGGNQPQHF.

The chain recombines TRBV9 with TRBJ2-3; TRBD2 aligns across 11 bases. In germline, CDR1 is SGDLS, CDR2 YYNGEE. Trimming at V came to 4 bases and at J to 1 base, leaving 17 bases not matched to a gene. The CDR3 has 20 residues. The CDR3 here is CASSFPRGSGGALGTDTQYF. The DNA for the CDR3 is TGTGCCAGCAGCTTCCCCCGAGGTAGCGGGGGGGCCTTGGGCACAGATACGCAGTATTTT.

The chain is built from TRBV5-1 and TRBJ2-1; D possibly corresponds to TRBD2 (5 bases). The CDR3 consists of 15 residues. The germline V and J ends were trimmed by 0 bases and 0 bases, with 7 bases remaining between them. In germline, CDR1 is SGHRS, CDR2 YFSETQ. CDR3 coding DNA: TGCGCCAGCAGCTTGGTCGGGGACTCCTACAATGAGCAGTTCTTC. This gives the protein CASSLVGDSYNEQFF.

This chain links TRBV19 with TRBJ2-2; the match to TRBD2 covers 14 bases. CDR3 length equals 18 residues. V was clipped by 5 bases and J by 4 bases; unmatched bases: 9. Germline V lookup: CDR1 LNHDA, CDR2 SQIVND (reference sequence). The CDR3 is CASSGGLAGVRRTGELFF. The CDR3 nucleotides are TGTGCCAGTAGTGGGGGACTAGCGGGAGTCCGGCGCACCGGGGAGCTGTTTTTT.

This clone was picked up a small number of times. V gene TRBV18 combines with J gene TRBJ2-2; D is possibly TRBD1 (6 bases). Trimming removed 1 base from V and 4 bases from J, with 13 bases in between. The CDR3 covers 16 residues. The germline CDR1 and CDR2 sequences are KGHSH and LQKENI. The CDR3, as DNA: TGTGCCAGCTCACCACTGACGGACAGAGCCACCGGGGAGCTGTTTTTT. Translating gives CASSPLTDRATGELFF.

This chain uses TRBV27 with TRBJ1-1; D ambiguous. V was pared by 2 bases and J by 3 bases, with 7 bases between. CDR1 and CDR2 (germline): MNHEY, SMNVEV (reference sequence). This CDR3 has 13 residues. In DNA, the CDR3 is TGTGCCAGCAGTTTAATCCGAGACACTGAAGCTTTCTTT. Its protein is CASSLIRDTEAFF.

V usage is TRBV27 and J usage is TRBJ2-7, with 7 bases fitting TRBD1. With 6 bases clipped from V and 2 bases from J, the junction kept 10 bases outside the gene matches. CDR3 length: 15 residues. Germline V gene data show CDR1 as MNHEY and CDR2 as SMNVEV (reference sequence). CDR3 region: CASSRRQGLPYEQYF. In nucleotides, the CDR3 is TGTGCCAGCAGCCGACGACAGGGCCTACCCTACGAGCAGTACTTC.

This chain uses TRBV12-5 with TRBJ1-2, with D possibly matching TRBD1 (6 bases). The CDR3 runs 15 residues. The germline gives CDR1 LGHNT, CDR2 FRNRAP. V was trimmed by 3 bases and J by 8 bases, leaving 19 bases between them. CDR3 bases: TGTGCTAGTGGTTTCCCCAGGCGGGGGGCGGAGGGCTACACCTTC. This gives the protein CASGFPRRGAEGYTF.

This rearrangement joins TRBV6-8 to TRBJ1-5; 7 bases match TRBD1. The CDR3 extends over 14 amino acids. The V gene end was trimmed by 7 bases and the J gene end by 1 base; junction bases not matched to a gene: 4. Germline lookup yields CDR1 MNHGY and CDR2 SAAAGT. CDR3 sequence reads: CASTPGQSNQPQHF. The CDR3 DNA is TGTGCCAGCACCCCGGGACAGAGCAATCAGCCCCAGCATTTT.

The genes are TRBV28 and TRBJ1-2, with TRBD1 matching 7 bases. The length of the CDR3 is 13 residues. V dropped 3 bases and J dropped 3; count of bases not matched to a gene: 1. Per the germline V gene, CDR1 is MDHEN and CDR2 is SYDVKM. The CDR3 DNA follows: TGTGCCAGCAGTTTGACAGGGTACTATGGCTACACCTTC. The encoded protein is CASSLTGYYGYTF.

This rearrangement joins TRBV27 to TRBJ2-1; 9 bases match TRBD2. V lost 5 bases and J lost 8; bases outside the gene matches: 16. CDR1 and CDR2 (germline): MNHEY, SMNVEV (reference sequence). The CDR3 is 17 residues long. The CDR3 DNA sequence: TGTGCCAGCAGTATCCTCGGGGCTAGCGGGGTTAGGGATGAGCAGTTCTTC. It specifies CASSILGASGVRDEQFF.